This T cell receptor (beta chain) comes out of a study of T cell repertoires in cytomegalovirus infection. Points from the study as a whole: Frequencies of public TCR beta families were cumulated, and this identified carriers of CMV plus the relevant HLA.

Per the germline V gene, CDR1 is SGHRS and CDR2 is YFSETQ. Trimming left V 2 bases short and J 3 bases short, with 12 bases between. This CDR3 spans 14 amino acids. TCRdb reprocessed the reads via MiXCR and lists one record per CDR3 protein. The sample has 500,000 to 600,000 distinct CDR3 sequences, about 17% seen once. This clonotype occurred once. Its antigen is not identified. The source is a human donor in good health (CMV status not recorded). Some clones in this sample may be carry-over from other donors' samples. The sequenced sample was CD8+ T cells from PBMCs. The V and J genes are TRBV5-1 and TRBJ2-7; D possibly corresponds to TRBD2 (6 bases). CDR3 sequence (DNA): TGCGCCAGCAGCTTCCGGGACTTAAGCTACGAGCAGTACTTC. This encodes CASSFRDLSYEQYF.